This is a list of T cell receptor beta chains from one sample in a study of radiation and T cells in renal cell carcinoma. TCRdb's table, derived via immunoSEQ multiplex PCR, lists solely in-frame clones and lacks some. The sample records 110,000 to 150,000 clones, approximately 82% being singletons. The sample was blood, taken from a patient whose treatment included radiotherapy and nephrectomy. The receptors come from a woman aged 50 to 65 with renal cell carcinoma. Each CDR3 is given with its conserved first and last residue. Each record gives: V gene, J gene, D gene, clone size, CDR3 DNA, CDR3 protein. A D gene is named only where the DNA matches it firmly. Clone size is given for some rows only: seen once, a few or many times, or a class if the clone is expanded.

>TRBV19|TRBJ1-6|NA|once
TGTGCCAGTAGTATACCGTCCAGGACCTACAATTCACCCCTCCACTTT
CASSIPSRTYNSPLHF
>TRBV15|TRBJ1-5|TRBD1|NA
TGTGCCACCAGCAATGCCGGGACAGGGAGAGATCAGCCCCAGCATTTT
CATSNAGTGRDQPQHF
>TRBV10-3|TRBJ1-3|NA|NA
TGTGCCATCAGCTCCTCCGGGGATAAAGGGGGAAACACCATATATTTT
CAISSSGDKGGNTIYF
>TRBV7-3|TRBJ2-7|TRBD2|NA
TGTGCCAGCGCCCCGACCGGGCTAGCGGGACTCCTACACGAGCAGTACTTC
CASAPTGLAGLLHEQYF
>TRBV6-5|TRBJ2-1|NA|NA
TGTGCCAGCAGTAGAAGTGATGAGCAGTTCTTC
CASSRSDEQFF
>TRBV7-9|TRBJ1-1|TRBD1|NA
TGTGCCAGCAGCCTCCGGGGGGGACAGGGTTTTATGAACACTGAAGCTTTCTTT
CASSLRGGQGFMNTEAFF
>TRBV9|TRBJ2-1|TRBD2|few
TGTGCCAGCAGCGTAGCGGGAGGGTCGGCTGAGCAGTTCTTC
CASSVAGGSAEQFF
>TRBV28|TRBJ1-1|NA|NA
TGTGCCAGCAAGGAGGCGGCGAACACTGAAGCTTTCTTT
CASKEAANTEAFF
>TRBV2|TRBJ2-2|TRBD1|once
TGTGCCAGCAGGACGGGACAGGATATCGGGGAGCTGTTTTTT
CASRTGQDIGELFF
>TRBV11-3|TRBJ2-1|NA|once
TGTGCCAGCAGCTTAAACTCTTACAATGAGCAGTTCTTC
CASSLNSYNEQFF
>TRBV6-6|TRBJ2-4|NA|NA
TGTGCCAGCAGCCGGGACATCCAGACCGGAAACATTCAGTACTTC
CASSRDIQTGNIQYF
>TRBV15|TRBJ2-7|NA|NA
TGTGCCACCAGCCTGGGGGGAGAGGGCCACGAGCAGTACTTC
CATSLGGEGHEQYF
>TRBV5-6|TRBJ2-3|TRBD2|NA
TGTGCCAGCAGTCTACGCAGCGGGAGTTACCGCACAGATACGCAGTATTTT
CASSLRSGSYRTDTQYF
>TRBV5-6|TRBJ2-1|NA|NA
TGTGCCAGCAGCTCGGAGAGGCAGGAAAGCTCCTACAATGAGCAGTTCTTC
CASSSERQESSYNEQFF
>TRBV4-3|TRBJ1-3|NA|NA
TGCGCCAGCAGCCAAGACGAGACAGGCAAACTAGGAAACACCATATATTTT
CASSQDETGKLGNTIYF
>TRBV5-4|TRBJ2-1|NA|NA
TGTGCCAGCAAGAGCCCCTCCTCCTACAATGAGCAGTTCTTC
CASKSPSSYNEQFF
>TRBV4-3|TRBJ1-3|NA|NA
TGCGCCAGCAGCCAAGATGAGTCGGCTGGAAACACCATATATTTT
CASSQDESAGNTIYF
>TRBV30|TRBJ1-2|NA|NA
TGTGCCTGGAGTGAGGGGGAGGGCTACACCTTC
CAWSEGEGYTF
>TRBV2|TRBJ2-1|NA|NA
TGTGCCAGCTTAAATCCAGGTGTCTATGAGCAGTTCTTC
CASLNPGVYEQFF
>TRBV6-5|TRBJ2-2|TRBD1|NA
TGTGCCAGCAAGGAGGGACAGGGCGACACCGGGGAGCTGTTTTTT
CASKEGQGDTGELFF
>TRBV19|TRBJ1-4|NA|NA
TGTGCCAGTGATTCAGGGGAAAAACTGTTTTTT
CASDSGEKLFF
>TRBV5-4|TRBJ1-1|NA|NA
TGTGCCAGCAGCTTATTGGTTACAGGGAGCACTGAAGCTTTCTTT
CASSLLVTGSTEAFF
>TRBV7-9|TRBJ1-1|TRBD1|NA
TGTGCCAGCAGCTTGGGACAGCTGAACACTGAAGCTTTCTTT
CASSLGQLNTEAFF
>TRBV19|TRBJ1-5|TRBD1|NA
TGTGCCAGCGACGGACAGGGACCTTATAGCAATCAGCCCCAGCATTTT
CASDGQGPYSNQPQHF
>TRBV5-4|TRBJ2-1|NA|NA
TGTGCCAGCAGCTTGGTGCAGGGCCATGAGCAGTTCTTC
CASSLVQGHEQFF
>TRBV6-5|TRBJ2-7|TRBD2|NA
TGTGCCAGCAGTCCCCTAGCGGGATCCTACGAGCAGTACTTC
CASSPLAGSYEQYF
>TRBV7-8|TRBJ2-5|TRBD2|NA
TGTGCCAGCAGCGAACCGGGCAGCGGGAGTAAGGGGACCCAGTACTTC
CASSEPGSGSKGTQYF
>TRBV11-3|TRBJ2-2|NA|NA
TGTGCCAGCAGCTTAGATTGGGCCGGGGAGCTGTTTTTT
CASSLDWAGELFF
>TRBV7-9|TRBJ2-7|NA|NA
TGTGCCAGCGACTATTCCAGGGGAGGGGAGCAGTACTTC
CASDYSRGGEQYF
>TRBV27|TRBJ1-5|NA|NA
TGTGCCAGCAGTTTATCAAGGGTTAGCAATCAGCCCCAGCATTTT
CASSLSRVSNQPQHF
>TRBV19|TRBJ2-7|TRBD1|NA
TGTGCCAGTGTAGACCGGACAGGGGGAGAGGGGCAGTACTTC
CASVDRTGGEGQYF
>TRBV19|TRBJ2-4|NA|NA
TGTGCCAGTAGTACCGACTTTGAAGCCAAAAACATTCAGTACTTC
CASSTDFEAKNIQYF
>TRBV7-2|TRBJ2-2|NA|NA
TGTGCCAGCAGCTCACTCGTAGGGCACACCGGGGAGCTGTTTTTT
CASSSLVGHTGELFF
>TRBV5-1|TRBJ2-1|TRBD2|NA
TGCGCCAGCAGCCAGACTAGCGTGAGTGAGCAGTTCTTC
CASSQTSVSEQFF
>TRBV4-1|TRBJ1-1|TRBD1|NA
TGCGCCAGCAGCCGCGACAGGGGCGGGATGAACACTGAAGCTTTCTTT
CASSRDRGGMNTEAFF
>TRBV19|TRBJ1-1|NA|NA
TGTGCCAGTAACCCGGGACGTCGGATGAACACTGAAGCTTTCTTT
CASNPGRRMNTEAFF
>TRBV5-4|TRBJ2-1|TRBD2|NA
TGTGCCAGCACCCAGAGGCGGGAGGGCCAGGGGCAGTTCTTC
CASTQRREGQGQFF
>TRBV6-5|TRBJ2-5|NA|once
TGTGCCAGCAGCCCGGAACTAGCCAACCAAGAGACCCAGTACTTC
CASSPELANQETQYF
>TRBV2|TRBJ1-4|TRBD1|NA
TGTGCCAGCAGTGGTGACAGGGAGGGGGAAAAACTGTTTTTT
CASSGDREGEKLFF
>TRBV6-6|TRBJ2-2|NA|NA
TGTGCCAGCACCCCTAGCGCCGGGGAGCTGTTTTTT
CASTPSAGELFF
>TRBV10-3|TRBJ2-7|NA|few
TGTGCCATCAGTGCCGGGACCGATTTCTACGAGCAGTACTTC
CAISAGTDFYEQYF
>TRBV18|TRBJ2-5|NA|NA
TGTGCCAGCTCCGGTCTCCAAGAGACCCAGTACTTC
CASSGLQETQYF
>TRBV2|TRBJ2-5|NA|NA
TGTGCCAGCAGTGTTCAGGGAAGACAAGAGACCCAGTACTTC
CASSVQGRQETQYF